This TCR beta chain was sequenced in a study of OX40 agonist ivuxolimab in advanced cancers. The V gene end was trimmed by 3 bases and the J gene end by 2 bases; junction bases not matched to a gene: 6. The CDR3 runs 15 residues. Germline V gene data show CDR1 as ENHRY and CDR2 as SYGVKD. TCRdb's table, derived via immunoSEQ multiplex PCR, lists solely in-frame clones and lacks some. The table records about 75,000 clones, 85% to 90% of them present only once. The clonotype was recovered from an adult with an advanced solid tumor such as melanoma, head and neck, liver or kidney cancer. The specimen comprised CD4+ or CD8+ T cells sorted from blood, sampled in a trial of the OX40 agonist ivuxolimab. The rearrangement joins TRBV10-3 to TRBJ2-5; 7 nucleotides match TRBD1. The CDR3 is CAISDPDRVQETQYF. The CDR3, as DNA: TGTGCCATCAGTGACCCCGACAGGGTGCAAGAGACCCAGTACTTC.